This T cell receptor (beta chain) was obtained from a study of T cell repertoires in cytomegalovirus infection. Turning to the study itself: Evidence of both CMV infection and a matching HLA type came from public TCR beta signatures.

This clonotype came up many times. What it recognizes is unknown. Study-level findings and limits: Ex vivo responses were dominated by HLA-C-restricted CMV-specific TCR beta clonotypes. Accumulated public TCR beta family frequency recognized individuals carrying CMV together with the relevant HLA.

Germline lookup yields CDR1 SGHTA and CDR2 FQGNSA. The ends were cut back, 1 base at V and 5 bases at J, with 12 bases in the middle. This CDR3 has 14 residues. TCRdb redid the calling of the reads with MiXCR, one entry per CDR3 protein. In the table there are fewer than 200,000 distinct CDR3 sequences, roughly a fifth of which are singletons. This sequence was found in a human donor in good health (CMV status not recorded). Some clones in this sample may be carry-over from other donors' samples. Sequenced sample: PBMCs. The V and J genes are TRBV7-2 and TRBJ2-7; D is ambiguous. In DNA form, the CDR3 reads TGTGCCAGCAGCTTAGGGCCAGGACGAGACGAGCAGTACTTC. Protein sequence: CASSLGPGRDEQYF.